The 3 T cell receptor beta chains below were found in one sample sequenced in a study of naive and memory T cell subsets. Overall study results and limits: A few larger clonotypes appeared in naive repertoires, especially CD8, possibly memory cells re-expressing CD45RA.

Two oligonucleotides, mixed equimolar, formed the beta constant-region primer covering TRBC1 and TRBC2. Nested alpha and beta constant-region primers with the SP2 primer drove four PCR rounds on ligated cDNA. TCRdb ran MiXCR on the UMI-ligation and nested PCR reads and lists one entry per CDR3 protein. The sample has roughly 97,000 distinct CDR3 sequences; more than 14% are singletons. Which antigens these TCRs recognize remains unknown. The sequenced material came from naive CD8+ T cells from blood. Receptors originate from a human donor in good health.

This chain links TRBV27 with TRBJ1-6; D is undetermined. The germline V gene has CDR1 MNHEY and CDR2 SMNVEV (reference sequence). This CDR3 has 16 amino acids. With 1 base removed from V and 3 bases from J, the gap between germline ends came to 10 bases. This CDR3 is CASSLWQDRYNSPLHF. The CDR3, as DNA: TGTGCCAGCAGTTTATGGCAGGACCGCTATAATTCACCCCTCCACTTT.

V usage is TRBV5-1 and J usage is TRBJ2-1, with 9 positions matching TRBD1. The J segment lost 10 bases and the V segment lost 2 bases, leaving 16 bases of the junction unmatched. Germline values: CDR1 SGHRS, CDR2 YFSETQ. The CDR3 extends over 17 amino acids. The CDR3 DNA follows: TGCGCCAGCAGCTTAGGAGGACCGGGACAGGGAGTTAGGGAGCAGTTCTTC. It codes for CASSLGGPGQGVREQFF.

This clonotype was observed a handful of times. CDR3 sequence (DNA): TGTGCCAGCAGCTACGGAAAAGGGGTCCTTAGCACAGATACGCAGTATTTT. Translated, it gives CASSYGKGVLSTDTQYF. The chain links TRBV11-2 to TRBJ2-3, with D perhaps matching TRBD1 (5 bases). Trimming took off 4 bases at V and 0 bases at J, with 17 bases between the two ends. Germline V gene data show CDR1 as SGHAT and CDR2 as FQNNGV. The CDR3 consists of 17 residues. The full variable domain, with the rest looked up from reference TRBV11-2 and TRBJ2-3, is EAGVAQSPRYKIIEKRQSVAFWCNPISGHATLYWYQQILGQGPKLLIQFQNNGVVDDSQLPKDRFSAERLKGVDSTLKIQPAKLEDSAVYLCASSYGKGVLSTDTQYFGPGTRLTVL.